This entry is about one T cell receptor beta chain. Antigen specificity is unknown. Assay: immunoSEQ multiplex PCR; the TCRdb copy retains only in-frame clones and omits some. The sample holds tens of thousands of clones; about 97% are singletons and the top ten take approximately 0.99%. This record belongs to a study of siplizumab effects on memory and regulatory T cells. Study findings and constraints: The mapping of alloreactive clones to unstimulated subsets covered only a minor fraction of them.

CDR3 size: 14 residues. Germline CDR1 is PRHDT and CDR2 is FYEKMQ (reference sequence). V was trimmed by 2 bases and J by 3 bases, leaving 10 bases between them. This clonotype originated in a human donor in good health. This chain connects TRBV13 to TRBJ1-1, with TRBD1 as a possible D gene (5 bases). Specimen: naive CD8+ T cells sorted from blood. CDR3 sequence reads: CASSLWGTDTEAFF. In DNA, the CDR3 is TGTGCCAGCAGCTTATGGGGCACCGACACTGAAGCTTTCTTT.